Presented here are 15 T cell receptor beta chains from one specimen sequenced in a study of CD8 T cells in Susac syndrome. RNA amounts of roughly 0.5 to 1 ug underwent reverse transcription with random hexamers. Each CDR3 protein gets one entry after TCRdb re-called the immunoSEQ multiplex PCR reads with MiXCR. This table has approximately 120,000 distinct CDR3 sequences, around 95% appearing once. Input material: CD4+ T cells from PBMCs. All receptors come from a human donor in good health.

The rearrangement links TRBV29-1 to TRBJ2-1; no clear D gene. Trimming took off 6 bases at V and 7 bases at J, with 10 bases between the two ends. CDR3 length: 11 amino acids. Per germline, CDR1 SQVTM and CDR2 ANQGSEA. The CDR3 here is CSVATGNEQFF. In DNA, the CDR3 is TGCAGCGTGGCGACCGGGAATGAGCAGTTCTTC.

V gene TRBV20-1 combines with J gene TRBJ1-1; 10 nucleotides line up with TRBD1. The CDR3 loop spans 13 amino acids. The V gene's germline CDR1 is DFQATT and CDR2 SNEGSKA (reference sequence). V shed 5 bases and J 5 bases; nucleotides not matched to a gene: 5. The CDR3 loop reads CSARTGGRTEAFF. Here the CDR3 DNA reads TGCAGTGCTCGGACAGGGGGGCGAACTGAAGCTTTCTTT.

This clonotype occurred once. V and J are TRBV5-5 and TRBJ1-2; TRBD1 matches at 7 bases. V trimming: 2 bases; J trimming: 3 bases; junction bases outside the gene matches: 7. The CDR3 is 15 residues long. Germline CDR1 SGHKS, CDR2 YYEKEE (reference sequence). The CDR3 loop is CASSFKGATDYGYTF. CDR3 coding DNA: TGTGCCAGCAGCTTCAAGGGGGCAACCGACTATGGCTACACCTTC.

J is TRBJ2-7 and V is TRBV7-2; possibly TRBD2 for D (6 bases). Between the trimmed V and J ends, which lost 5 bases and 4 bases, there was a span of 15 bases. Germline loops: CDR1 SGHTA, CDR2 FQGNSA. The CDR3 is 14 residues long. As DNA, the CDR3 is TGTGCCAGCAGCACGGGACTGATCCCTTACGAGCAGTACTTC. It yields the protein CASSTGLIPYEQYF.

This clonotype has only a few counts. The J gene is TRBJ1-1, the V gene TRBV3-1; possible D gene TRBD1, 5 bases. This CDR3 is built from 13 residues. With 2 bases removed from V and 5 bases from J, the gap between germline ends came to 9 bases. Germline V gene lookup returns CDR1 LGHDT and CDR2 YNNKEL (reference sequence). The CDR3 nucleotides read TGTGCCAGCAGCCAACAGGGTGTAACTGAAGCTTTCTTT. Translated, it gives CASSQQGVTEAFF. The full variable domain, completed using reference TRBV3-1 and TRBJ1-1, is DTAVSQTPKYLVTQMGNDKSIKCEQNLGHDTMYWYKQDSKKFLKIMFSYNNKELIINETVPNRFSPKSPDKAHLNLHINSLELGDSAVYFCASSQQGVTEAFFGQGTRLTVV.

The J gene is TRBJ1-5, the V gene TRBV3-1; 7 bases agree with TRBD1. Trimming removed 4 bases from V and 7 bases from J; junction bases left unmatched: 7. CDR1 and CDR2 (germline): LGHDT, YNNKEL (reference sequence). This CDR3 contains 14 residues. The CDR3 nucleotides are TGTGCCAGCAGCCTCGGGACAGCAAGGCAGCCCCAGCATTTT. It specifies CASSLGTARQPQHF.

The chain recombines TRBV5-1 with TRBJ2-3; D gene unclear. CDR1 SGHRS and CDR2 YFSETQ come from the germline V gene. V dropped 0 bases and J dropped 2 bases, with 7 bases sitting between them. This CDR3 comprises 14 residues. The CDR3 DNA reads TGCGCCAGCAGCTTGGTACCTTACACAGATACGCAGTATTTT. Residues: CASSLVPYTDTQYF.

The CDR3 sequence is CASSLLAGGSYNEQFF. The CDR3 DNA follows: TGCGCCAGCAGCTTGCTAGCGGGGGGCTCCTACAATGAGCAGTTCTTC. The chain is built from TRBV5-1 and TRBJ2-1, with 11 bases lining up with TRBD2. The CDR3 spans 16 residues. Germline V gene data show CDR1 as SGHRS and CDR2 as YFSETQ. The V gene end was trimmed by 1 base and the J gene end by 0 bases; junction bases not matched to a gene: 0.

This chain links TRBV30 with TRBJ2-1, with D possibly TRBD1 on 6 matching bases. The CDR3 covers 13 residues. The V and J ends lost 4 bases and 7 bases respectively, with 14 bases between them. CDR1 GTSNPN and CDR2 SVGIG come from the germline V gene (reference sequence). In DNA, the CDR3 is TGTGCCTGGAACCTAAACAGGGCTAATGAGCAGTTCTTC. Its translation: CAWNLNRANEQFF.

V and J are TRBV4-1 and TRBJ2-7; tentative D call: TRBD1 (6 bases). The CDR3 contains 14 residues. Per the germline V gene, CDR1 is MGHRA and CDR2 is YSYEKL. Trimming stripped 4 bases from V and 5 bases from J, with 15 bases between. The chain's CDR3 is CASSRRQAEDEQYF. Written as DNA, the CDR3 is TGCGCCAGCAGCCGGCGACAGGCGGAGGACGAGCAGTACTTC.

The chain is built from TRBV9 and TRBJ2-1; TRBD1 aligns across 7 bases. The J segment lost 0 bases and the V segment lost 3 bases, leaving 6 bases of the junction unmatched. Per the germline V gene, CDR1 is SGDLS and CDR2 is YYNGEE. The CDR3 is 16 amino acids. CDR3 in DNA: TGTGCCAGCAGCGATCGACAGGGCCGCTCCTACAATGAGCAGTTCTTC. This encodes CASSDRQGRSYNEQFF.

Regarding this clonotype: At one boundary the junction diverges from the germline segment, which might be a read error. CDR3 region: CSAREETQYF. Written as DNA, the CDR3 is TGCAGTGCTCGAGAAGAGACCCAGTACTTC. The chain combines TRBV20-1 with TRBJ2-5; D uncertain. This CDR3 is built from 10 residues. Germline assignment: CDR1 DFQATT and CDR2 SNEGSKA (reference sequence).

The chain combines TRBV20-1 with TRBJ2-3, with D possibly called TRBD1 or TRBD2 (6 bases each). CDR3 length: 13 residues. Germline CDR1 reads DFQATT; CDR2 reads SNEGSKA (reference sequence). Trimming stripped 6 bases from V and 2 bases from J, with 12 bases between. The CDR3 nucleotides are TGCAGTGCCCCCGGGGGCAACACAGATACGCAGTATTTT. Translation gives CSAPGGNTDTQYF.

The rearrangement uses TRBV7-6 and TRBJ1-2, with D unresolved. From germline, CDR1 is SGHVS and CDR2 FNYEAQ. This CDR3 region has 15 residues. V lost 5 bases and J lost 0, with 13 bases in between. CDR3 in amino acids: CASSQNAEANYGYTF. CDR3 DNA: TGTGCCAGCAGCCAAAACGCCGAAGCTAACTATGGCTACACCTTC.

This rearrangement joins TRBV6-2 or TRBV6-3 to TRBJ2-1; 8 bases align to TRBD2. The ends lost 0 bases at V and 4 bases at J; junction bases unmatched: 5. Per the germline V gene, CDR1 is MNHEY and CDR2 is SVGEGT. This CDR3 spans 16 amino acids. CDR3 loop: CASSYSSGSIYNEQFF. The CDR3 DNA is TGTGCCAGCAGTTACTCGAGCGGGAGTATTTACAATGAGCAGTTCTTC.